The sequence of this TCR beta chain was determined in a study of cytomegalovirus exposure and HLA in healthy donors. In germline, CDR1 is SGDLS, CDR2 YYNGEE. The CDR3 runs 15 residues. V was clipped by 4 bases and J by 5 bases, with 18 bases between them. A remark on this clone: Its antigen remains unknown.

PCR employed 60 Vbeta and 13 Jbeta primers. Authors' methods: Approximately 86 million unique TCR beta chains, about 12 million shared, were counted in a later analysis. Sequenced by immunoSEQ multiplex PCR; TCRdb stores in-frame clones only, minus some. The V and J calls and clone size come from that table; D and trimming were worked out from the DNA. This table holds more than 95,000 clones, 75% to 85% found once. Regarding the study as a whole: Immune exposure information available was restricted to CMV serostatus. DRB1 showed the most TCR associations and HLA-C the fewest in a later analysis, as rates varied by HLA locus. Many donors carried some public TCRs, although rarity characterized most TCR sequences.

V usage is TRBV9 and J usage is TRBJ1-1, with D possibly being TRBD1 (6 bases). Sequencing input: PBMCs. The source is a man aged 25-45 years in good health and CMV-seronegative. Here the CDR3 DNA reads TGTGCCAGCAGCTCCCCTGGGGGGGGGCGAACTGAAGCTTTCTTT. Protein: CASSSPGGGRTEAFF.